This T cell receptor beta chain was found in a study of early T cells in non-severe SARS-CoV-2 infection. Study information: The study sequenced bulk RNA from unsorted whole blood, with chains unpaired.

Regarding the study as a whole: Matching against VDJdb likely underestimated virus-specific expansions, favoring anti-spike CD8.

This clonotype was observed at least ten times. Its antigen remains unknown. The library protocol tagged individual cDNA molecules with unique molecular identifiers. TCRdb itself ran the 5' RACE reads through MiXCR, one entry per CDR3 protein. The sample includes over 85,000 distinct CDR3 sequences, around 14% of them seen just once. The CDR3 loop spans 16 amino acids. V was shortened by 5 bases and J by 7 bases, with 21 bases between the two germline ends. The sample consisted of whole blood. The chain couples TRBV12-3 or TRBV12-4 to TRBJ2-1; unclear D gene. This receptor was taken from an adult who was a healthcare worker with PCR-confirmed SARS-CoV-2 infection or an uninfected control (not recorded which). This CDR3 is CASSPQGGVGLNEQFF. DNA for the CDR3: TGTGCCAGCAGTCCCCAAGGTGGGGTGGGTTTGAATGAGCAGTTCTTC.